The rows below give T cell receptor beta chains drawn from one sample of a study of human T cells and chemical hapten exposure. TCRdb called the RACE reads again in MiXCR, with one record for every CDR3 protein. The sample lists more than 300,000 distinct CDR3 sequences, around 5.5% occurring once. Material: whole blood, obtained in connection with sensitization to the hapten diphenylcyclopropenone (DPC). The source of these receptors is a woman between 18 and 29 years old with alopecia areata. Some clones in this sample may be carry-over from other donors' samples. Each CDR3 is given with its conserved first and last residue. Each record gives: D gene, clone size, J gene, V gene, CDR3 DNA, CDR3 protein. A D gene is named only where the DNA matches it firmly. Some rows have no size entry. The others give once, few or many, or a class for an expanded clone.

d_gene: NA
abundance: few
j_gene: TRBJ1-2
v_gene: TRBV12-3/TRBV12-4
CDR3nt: TGTGCCAGCAGTTTCGGGGTAACGGACGTTAATGGCTACACCTTC
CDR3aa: CASSFGVTDVNGYTF

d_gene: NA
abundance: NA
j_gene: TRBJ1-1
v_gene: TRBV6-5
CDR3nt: TGTGCCAGCGGGGAGAGGGGAACTGAAGCTTTCTTT
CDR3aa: CASGERGTEAFF

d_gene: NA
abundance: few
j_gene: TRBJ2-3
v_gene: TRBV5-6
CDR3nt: TGTGCCAGCAGCCCGGTACAGTACGATACGCAGTATTTT
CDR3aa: CASSPVQYDTQYF

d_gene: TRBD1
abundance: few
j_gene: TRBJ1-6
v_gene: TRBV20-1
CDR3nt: TGCAGTGCTAGAGAAATTGCAACAGGGGATTCACCCCTCCACTTT
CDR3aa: CSAREIATGDSPLHF

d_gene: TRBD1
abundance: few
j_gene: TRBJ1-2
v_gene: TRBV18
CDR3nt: TGTGCCAGCTCACCACAGGACAGGGCAGACTATGGCTACACCTTC
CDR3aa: CASSPQDRADYGYTF

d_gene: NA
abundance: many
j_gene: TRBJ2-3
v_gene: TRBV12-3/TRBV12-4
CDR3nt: TGTGCCAGCACTTCGGACGGTCATACGCAGTATTTT
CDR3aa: CASTSDGHTQYF

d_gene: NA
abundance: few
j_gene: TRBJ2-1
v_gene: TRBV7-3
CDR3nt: TGTGCCAGCAGCTTAACGGTGGGAACCGAGCAGTTCTTC
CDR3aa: CASSLTVGTEQFF

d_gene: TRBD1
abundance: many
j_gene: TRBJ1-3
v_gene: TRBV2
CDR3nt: TGTGCCAGCAGTAGGACAGGGGGATACTCTGGAAACACCATATATTTT
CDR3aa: CASSRTGGYSGNTIYF

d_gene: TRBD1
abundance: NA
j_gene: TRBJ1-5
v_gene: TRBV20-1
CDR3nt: TGCAGTGCTAGACCAGCGGGACAGGATTTCCTCCAGCCCCAGCATTTT
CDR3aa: CSARPAGQDFLQPQHF

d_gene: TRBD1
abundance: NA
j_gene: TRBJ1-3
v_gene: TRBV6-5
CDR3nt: TGTGCCAGCAGTCAGACCAACAGGGGGACCTCTGGAAACACCATATATTTT
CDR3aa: CASSQTNRGTSGNTIYF

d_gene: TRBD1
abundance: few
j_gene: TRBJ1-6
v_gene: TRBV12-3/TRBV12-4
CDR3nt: TGTGCCAGCAGCAGTGGGACAGAGAACTCCTATAATTCACCCCTCCACTTT
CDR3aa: CASSSGTENSYNSPLHF

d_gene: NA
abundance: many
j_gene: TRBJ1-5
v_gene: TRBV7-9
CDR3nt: TGTGCCAGCAGCTGGGCAGGGACTGAGGGCAATCAGCCCCAGCATTTT
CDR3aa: CASSWAGTEGNQPQHF

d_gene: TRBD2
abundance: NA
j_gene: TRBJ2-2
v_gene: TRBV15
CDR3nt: TGTGCCACCAGCAGTGCGGGGACTAGCACCGGGGAGCTGTTTTTT
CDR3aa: CATSSAGTSTGELFF

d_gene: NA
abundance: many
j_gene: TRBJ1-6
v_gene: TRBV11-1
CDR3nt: TGTGCCAGCAGCTTAGCGAGTTCACCCCTCCACTTT
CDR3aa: CASSLASSPLHF

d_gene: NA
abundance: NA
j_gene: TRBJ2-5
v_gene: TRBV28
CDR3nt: TGTGCCAGCAGTGACATCAGGGGCCAAGAGACCCAGTACTTC
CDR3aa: CASSDIRGQETQYF

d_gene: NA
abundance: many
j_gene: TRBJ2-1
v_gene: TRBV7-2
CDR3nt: TGTGCCAGCAGCTTAGGCGGACAGTTATACAATGAGCAGTTCTTC
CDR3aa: CASSLGGQLYNEQFF

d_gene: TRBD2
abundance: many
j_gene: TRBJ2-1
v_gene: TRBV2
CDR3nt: TGTGCCAGCAGGACGCTAGCGGGGATTTACAATGAGCAGTTCTTC
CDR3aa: CASRTLAGIYNEQFF

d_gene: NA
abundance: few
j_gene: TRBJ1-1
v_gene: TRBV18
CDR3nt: TGTGCCAGCTCACCAGAAGTTGGTAGACTGAACACTGAAGCTTTCTTT
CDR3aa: CASSPEVGRLNTEAFF

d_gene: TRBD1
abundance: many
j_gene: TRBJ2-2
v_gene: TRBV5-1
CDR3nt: TGCGCCAGCAGCTTATACCCCCCGGGACAGGGGGTCACCGGGGAGCTGTTTTTT
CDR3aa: CASSLYPPGQGVTGELFF

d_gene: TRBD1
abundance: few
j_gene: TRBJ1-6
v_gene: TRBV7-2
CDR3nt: TGTGCCAGCAGCCAGGACAGGGGGCAACCCCTCCACTTT
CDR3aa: CASSQDRGQPLHF

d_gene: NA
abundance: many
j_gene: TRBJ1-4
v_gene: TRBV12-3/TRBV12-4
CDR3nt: TGTGCCAGCAGTTTGGCGACTAATGAAAAACTGTTTTTT
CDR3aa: CASSLATNEKLFF

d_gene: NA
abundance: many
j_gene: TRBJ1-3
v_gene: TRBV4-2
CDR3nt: TGTGCCAGCAGCCAAAACGTTCCGGGACCTAAGTCTGGAAACACCATATATTTT
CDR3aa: CASSQNVPGPKSGNTIYF

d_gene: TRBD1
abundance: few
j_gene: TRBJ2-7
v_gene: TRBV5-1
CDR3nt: TGCGCCAGCAGCCTGACAGGGACCCACGAGCAGTACTTC
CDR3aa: CASSLTGTHEQYF

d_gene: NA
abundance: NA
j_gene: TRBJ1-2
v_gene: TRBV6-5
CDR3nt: TGTGCCAGCAGCCGCGCATCGAGCCCTACCCATGGCTACACCTTC
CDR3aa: CASSRASSPTHGYTF

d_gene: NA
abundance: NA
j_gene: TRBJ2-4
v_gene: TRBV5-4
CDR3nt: TGTGCCAGCAGCTTGGATCTAGGGGACACGAACATTCAGTACTTC
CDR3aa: CASSLDLGDTNIQYF

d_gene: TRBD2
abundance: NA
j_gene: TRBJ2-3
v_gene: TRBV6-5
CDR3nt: TGTGCCAGCAGTCCCCACTTGACTAGCGGGGAGACAGATACGCAGTATTTT
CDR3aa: CASSPHLTSGETDTQYF